These 30 T cell receptor beta chains were all obtained from the same sample, sequenced in a study of cytomegalovirus exposure and HLA in healthy donors. The PCR ran on 60 Vbeta and 13 Jbeta primers. Libraries were prepared by immunoSEQ multiplex PCR; TCRdb keeps only in-frame clonotypes and omits some of them. Here the sample spans approximately 280,000 clones, roughly 90% being singletons. What was sequenced was PBMCs. Source of these receptors: a man between 40 and 49 years old in good health and CMV-seropositive.

The chain links TRBV4-3 to TRBJ2-5; a weak D match, TRBD2 (7 bases). The J call could be wrong; TRBJ2-7 is a better fit for the DNA end. The germline V gene encodes CDR1 LGHNA and CDR2 YSLEER. The CDR3 sequence is 15 residues long. CDR3 loop: CASSQDRGGSYEQYF. The CDR3, as DNA: TGCGCCAGCAGCCAAGATAGGGGGGGATCCTACGAGCAGTACTTC.

The rearrangement joins TRBV28 to TRBJ1-1; TRBD1 agrees at 9 bases. The CDR3 has 17 amino acids. Trimming cost V 4 bases and J 2 bases; bases outside gene matches: 11. CDR1 MDHEN and CDR2 SYDVKM come from the germline V gene. CDR3 nucleotides: TGTGCCAGCAGTTCATCGGGGAGGGGACAGGGTAACACTGAAGCTTTCTTT. Translating gives CASSSSGRGQGNTEAFF.

The rearrangement links TRBV14 to TRBJ2-7; no clear D gene. Germline V gives CDR1 SGHDN, CDR2 FVKESK. Trimming pared 1 base from V and 0 bases from J, leaving 7 bases between. The CDR3 contains 14 residues. The CDR3 protein is CASSQGIYSYEQYF. The CDR3 coding sequence is TGTGCCAGCAGCCAAGGTATATACTCCTACGAGCAGTACTTC.

This chain joins TRBV30 and TRBJ1-4; D gene unclear. This CDR3 has 10 residues. Per germline, CDR1 GTSNPN and CDR2 SVGIG (reference sequence). Trimming took 5 bases from V and 8 from J, leaving 6 bases between them. The CDR3 is CAWAREKLFF. The DNA for the CDR3 is TGTGCCTGGGCGCGGGAAAAACTGTTTTTT.

This chain uses TRBV27 with TRBJ2-5; 11 nucleotides agree with TRBD1. Germline lookup yields CDR1 MNHEY and CDR2 SMNVEV (reference sequence). The CDR3 extends over 17 amino acids. Trimming at V came to 6 bases and at J to 5 bases, leaving 14 bases not matched to a gene. The CDR3 protein is CASSPPRTGGRWETQYF. The DNA of the CDR3 is TGTGCCAGCAGCCCTCCGCGGACAGGGGGCAGGTGGGAGACCCAGTACTTC.

This clone was seen only a few times. DNA of the CDR3: TGCGCCAGCAGCTTTGGACAGACTGAAGCTTTCTTT. Protein product: CASSFGQTEAFF. V usage is TRBV5-1 and J usage is TRBJ1-1, with D maybe TRBD1 (6 bases). This CDR3 contains 12 residues. V lost 2 bases and J 5 bases, leaving 7 bases between the germline ends. Germline-derived CDR1 and CDR2 are SGHRS and YFSETQ. The full variable domain, completed using reference TRBV5-1 and TRBJ1-1, is KAGVTQTPRYLIKTRGQQVTLSCSPISGHRSVSWYQQTPGQGLQFLFEYFSETQRNKGNFPGRFSGRQFSNSRSEMNVSTLELGDSALYLCASSFGQTEAFFGQGTRLTVV.

V and J are TRBV5-6 and TRBJ2-2, with 10 positions matching TRBD1. CDR1 is SGHDT and CDR2 is YYEEEE in the germline V gene. This CDR3 has 16 amino acids. The V segment lost 2 bases and the J segment 6 bases; nucleotides outside the gene matches: 7. The CDR3 sequence is CASSFLGTGDAGELFF. CDR3 DNA: TGTGCCAGCAGCTTCCTCGGGACAGGGGACGCCGGGGAGCTGTTTTTT.

V is TRBV2 and J is TRBJ2-1; TRBD2 aligns across 10 bases. Per germline, CDR1 SNHLY and CDR2 FYNNEI. The CDR3 is 17 residues long. Losses at the gene ends were 4 bases for V and 6 bases for J; bases not matched to a gene: 12. The CDR3: CASSGPFPGLASNEQFF. As DNA, the CDR3 is TGTGCCAGCAGTGGCCCCTTCCCGGGACTAGCGAGCAATGAGCAGTTCTTC.

The chain couples TRBV4-1 to TRBJ2-7; weak D call: TRBD1 (5 bases). Per the germline V gene, CDR1 is MGHRA and CDR2 is YSYEKL. The CDR3 is made up of 15 amino acids. Trimming took off 2 bases at V and 7 bases at J, with 18 bases between the two ends. CDR3: CASSQIGAVRAEQYF. Written as DNA, the CDR3 is TGCGCCAGCAGCCAAATAGGGGCGGTACGGGCAGAGCAGTACTTC.

The chain is built from TRBV18 and TRBJ1-1; D remains ambiguous. Germline CDR1 is KGHSH and CDR2 is LQKENI. This CDR3 spans 17 amino acids. Deletions cut 1 base from V and 0 bases from J, with 15 bases between. The CDR3 region is CASSPLTIDGMNTEAFF. The CDR3 DNA reads TGTGCCAGCTCACCACTAACGATAGACGGGATGAACACTGAAGCTTTCTTT.

V and J are TRBV4-1 and TRBJ2-7; no definite D call. CDR3 length equals 14 residues. The ends were cut back, 4 bases at V and 0 bases at J, with 10 bases in the middle. Germline V gene lookup returns CDR1 MGHRA and CDR2 YSYEKL. The CDR3 here is CASSRASGSYEQYF. The CDR3 DNA follows: TGCGCCAGCAGCCGGGCATCAGGCTCCTACGAGCAGTACTTC.

Of note for this clone: Other DNA sequences from this sample encode an identical CDR3 as well. V and J are TRBV18 and TRBJ1-2; TRBD1 matches at 7 bases. The germline V gene encodes CDR1 KGHSH and CDR2 LQKENI. The length of the CDR3 is 14 residues. Trimming took 3 bases from V and 3 from J; bases not matched to a gene: 4. The CDR3 coding sequence is TGTGCCAGCTCACCTCGAACAGGGGACTATGGCTACACCTTC. Amino acids: CASSPRTGDYGYTF.

This clone occurred once. CDR3 in amino acids: CASSLVAVEQYF. The CDR3 DNA sequence: TGTGCCAGCAGCTTAGTAGCGGTCGAGCAGTACTTC. The chain couples TRBV7-9 to TRBJ2-7; D possibly corresponds to TRBD2 (6 bases). V lost 1 base and J 6 bases, leaving 7 bases between the germline ends. From germline, CDR1 is SEHNR and CDR2 FQNEAQ (reference sequence). The length of the CDR3 is 12 residues.

CDR3 sequence: CADGLAGESLPTDTQYF. The CDR3 DNA follows: TGTGCCGACGGACTAGCGGGAGAGAGCCTCCCCACAGATACGCAGTATTTT. The genes are TRBV9 and TRBJ2-3, with 13 bases fitting TRBD2. The CDR3 runs 17 residues. The germline V gene has CDR1 SGDLS and CDR2 YYNGEE. V lost 10 bases, J lost 2 bases, and 13 bases stayed unmatched.

This clone was seen just once. The chain couples TRBV30 to TRBJ1-4; 7 bases align to TRBD1. There are 13 residues in the CDR3. Germline V gene data show CDR1 as GTSNPN and CDR2 as SVGIG (reference sequence). V lost 6 bases, J lost 8 bases, and 9 bases stayed unmatched. CDR3 nucleotides: TGTGCCTGTACCTTGACAGGGAGGGAAAAACTGTTTTTT. Residues: CACTLTGREKLFF.

V is TRBV19 and J is TRBJ2-7, with 11 nucleotides matching TRBD2. Trimming removed 3 bases from V and 5 bases from J; junction bases left unmatched: 6. Germline V CDR1 and CDR2: LNHDA, SQIVND (reference sequence). CDR3 length: 15 residues. The DNA of the CDR3 is TGTGCCAGTAGTATCGTACTAGCGGGAGAGAACGAGCAGTACTTC. It codes for CASSIVLAGENEQYF.

CDR3 DNA: TGTGCCAGCAGTTTGAGAGAGGGCGAGCAGTACTTC. This sequence encodes CASSLREGEQYF. The chain couples TRBV27 to TRBJ2-7, with a tentative D call TRBD2 (5 bases). V shed 3 bases and J shed 6 bases, with 9 bases lying between them. The germline gives CDR1 MNHEY, CDR2 SMNVEV (reference sequence). The CDR3 contains 12 residues.

This clone was counted a single time. This chain uses TRBV18 with TRBJ2-3; TRBD1 agrees at 8 bases. V shed 3 bases and J 4 bases; nucleotides not matched to a gene: 6. The germline gives CDR1 KGHSH, CDR2 LQKENI. This CDR3 spans 15 amino acids. The CDR3 sequence is CASSPGQGGADTQYF. The CDR3 DNA follows: TGTGCCAGCTCACCCGGACAGGGCGGGGCAGATACGCAGTATTTT.

The CDR3 nucleotides are TGTGCCAGCAGCTTGGTTCGGGAGAACACTGAAGCTTTCTTT. This sequence encodes CASSLVRENTEAFF. The gene calls are TRBV5-4 and TRBJ1-1; no clear D gene. CDR3 length: 14 residues. Looked up from germline, CDR1 is SGHNT and CDR2 is YYREEE (reference sequence). V lost 0 bases to trimming and J lost 1 base, with 7 bases between them.

The CDR3 here is CASSRQQGGYTF. In nucleotides, the CDR3 is TGTGCCAGCAGCCGCCAACAGGGCGGCTACACCTTC. The chain has TRBV28 and TRBJ1-2, with D maybe TRBD1 (6 bases). The germline V and J ends were trimmed by 6 bases and 8 bases, with 13 bases remaining between them. CDR3 size: 12 residues. CDR1 and CDR2 (germline): MDHEN, SYDVKM.

CDR3 coding DNA: TGTGCCAGCACCCAAAGGGAGGTGGACGCCGCCCAGTACTTC. Its translation is CASTQREVDAAQYF. The chain joins TRBV7-9 to TRBJ2-5; D is possibly TRBD2 (6 bases). The CDR3 contains 14 residues. The germline CDR1 and CDR2 sequences are SEHNR and FQNEAQ (reference sequence). V lost 7 bases, J lost 9 bases, and 21 bases lay in between. The entire variable domain, with the rest obtained from reference TRBV7-9 and TRBJ2-5, is as follows: DTGVSQNPRHKITKRGQNVTFRCDPISEHNRLYWYRQTLGQGPEFLTYFQNEAQLEKSRLLSDRFSAERPKGSFSTLEIQRTEQGDSAMYLCASTQREVDAAQYFGPGTRLLVL.

The sample holds one count of this clone. Compared with germline, one end of the junction differs, possibly owing to a read error. CDR3 coding DNA: TGTGCTAGCAGCTTAGGGGGACAGGGGTATGAGACCCAGTACTTC. Its translation: CASSLGGQGYETQYF. V usage is TRBV7-7 and J usage is TRBJ2-5, with TRBD1 matching over 10 bases. Germline V gene data show CDR1 as SSHAT and CDR2 as FNYEAQ (reference sequence). The CDR3 loop spans 15 amino acids.

The rearrangement joins TRBV7-6 to TRBJ1-2, with TRBD1 matching 7 bases. Germline V gene lookup returns CDR1 SGHVS and CDR2 FNYEAQ. There are 15 residues in the CDR3. V gave up 5 bases and J gave up 4 bases; unmatched junction bases: 10. The CDR3 coding sequence is TGTGCCAGCAGCCCTGACAGGGCTGGCATCTATGGCTACACCTTC. Translated: CASSPDRAGIYGYTF.

This clone came up a few times. In the same sample, other DNA sequences code for this CDR3. The chain joins TRBV2 to TRBJ1-1, with D tentatively TRBD1 (6 bases). CDR3 length: 14 amino acids. V lost 4 bases, J lost 0 bases, and 9 bases lay in between. Per the germline V gene, CDR1 is SNHLY and CDR2 is FYNNEI. Here the CDR3 reads CASSVQGMNTEAFF. CDR3 in DNA: TGTGCCAGCAGTGTTCAGGGGATGAACACTGAAGCTTTCTTT.

J is TRBJ2-7 and V is TRBV19; weak D call: TRBD1 (6 bases). CDR1 is LNHDA, CDR2 SQIVND, per germline (reference sequence). V shed 9 bases and J shed 3 bases, with 15 bases lying between them. The CDR3 covers 13 residues. Written as DNA, the CDR3 is TGTGCCAGGGGGGACACCGAGTACTACGAGCAGTACTTC. This gives the protein CARGDTEYYEQYF.

The rearrangement joins TRBV7-8 to TRBJ1-1; perhaps TRBD1 as D (6 bases). Germline lookup yields CDR1 SGHVS and CDR2 FQNEAQ. There are 16 residues in the CDR3. V was clipped by 5 bases and J by 1 base, with 17 bases between them. The CDR3 bases are TGTGCCAGCAGCACGCCGGGACATTATTCGAACACTGAAGCTTTCTTT. Protein sequence: CASSTPGHYSNTEAFF.

The chain joins TRBV28 to TRBJ1-1, with a weak D call TRBD1 (6 bases). The germline V gene has CDR1 MDHEN and CDR2 SYDVKM. The V and J ends lost 1 base and 3 bases respectively, with 9 bases between them. CDR3 length: 14 amino acids. The CDR3 sequence is CASSLFNRDTEAFF. The CDR3 DNA follows: TGTGCCAGCAGTTTATTTAACAGGGACACTGAAGCTTTCTTT.

The rearrangement uses TRBV30 and TRBJ1-1; D remains ambiguous. V was trimmed by 4 bases and J by 8 bases, leaving 11 bases between them. The germline CDR1 and CDR2 sequences are GTSNPN and SVGIG (reference sequence). This CDR3 has 11 residues. CDR3 amino acids: CAWTTEAEAFF. The CDR3 region has the DNA TGTGCCTGGACCACCGAAGCCGAAGCTTTCTTT.

In the case of this clone: Other nucleotide sequences in the sample specify the same CDR3. The chain joins TRBV18 to TRBJ2-5; the D gene is possibly TRBD2 (7 bases). Germline values: CDR1 KGHSH, CDR2 LQKENI. The CDR3 runs 13 residues. V lost 3 bases and J 4 bases, leaving 9 bases between the germline ends. The CDR3 sequence: CASSPGGRETQYF. DNA for the CDR3: TGTGCCAGCTCACCCGGGGGGCGAGAGACCCAGTACTTC.

The rearrangement joins TRBV2 to TRBJ2-1; tentative D call: TRBD1 (5 bases). Trimming removed 4 bases at V and 6 bases at J, with 13 bases between. CDR3 length: 14 residues. Germline assignment: CDR1 SNHLY and CDR2 FYNNEI. In nucleotides, the CDR3 is TGTGCCAGCAGTGGGGGCAGGGTCGGCAATGAGCAGTTCTTC. It encodes CASSGGRVGNEQFF. The full variable domain, with the rest looked up from reference TRBV2 and TRBJ2-1, is EPEVTQTPSHQVTQMGQEVILRCVPISNHLYFYWYRQILGQKVEFLVSFYNNEISEKSEIFDDQFSVERPDGSNFTLKIRSTKLEDSAMYFCASSGGRVGNEQFFGPGTRLTVL.